One sample yielded the 8 T cell receptor beta chains listed below, sequenced in a study of blood T cell repertoires in COVID-19 (TCRdb year 2020). The library came from the immunoSEQ multiplex PCR assay. TCRdb limited this immuneACCESS table to in-frame rearrangements with V and J called. A share of clones is missing; checked studies link under half to unresolved V genes, and the rest is unexplained. The sample table contains more than 35,000 clones; only one count was recorded for 60% to 85% of them. The ten largest account for around 25% of the sample. Material for sequencing was peripheral blood. The receptors shown here come from a man between 65 and 80 years old with acute or convalescent COVID-19.

The chain has TRBV19 and TRBJ1-5, with D possibly matching TRBD1 (5 bases). This CDR3 is 16 amino acids long. The germline gives CDR1 LNHDA, CDR2 SQIVND (reference sequence). With 4 bases removed from V and 6 bases from J, the gap between germline ends came to 19 bases. CDR3 bases: TGTGCCAGTAGTACCATCCGGGACGGCGGGGGTCAGCCCCAGCATTTT. Translating it yields CASSTIRDGGGQPQHF.

The V and J genes are TRBV25-1 and TRBJ2-7, with 13 positions matching TRBD2. V shed 8 bases, J shed 2 bases, and the junction held 6 bases outside the gene matches. The CDR3 sequence is 15 residues long. Germline CDR1 reads MGHDK; CDR2 reads SYGVNS. The CDR3 reads CASAGTSGKPYEQYF. CDR3 nucleotides: TGTGCCAGCGCCGGGACTAGCGGGAAGCCCTACGAGCAGTACTTC.

The CDR3 DNA is TGTGCCAGCAGCTTAGAGGGGGCTGGGGCCAACGTCCTGACTTTC. It is translated as CASSLEGAGANVLTF. J is TRBJ2-6 and V is TRBV11-1, with a weak D call TRBD1 (6 bases). Germline lookup yields CDR1 SGHAT and CDR2 FQDESV (reference sequence). The CDR3 is 15 amino acids. Trimming pared 1 base from V and 2 bases from J, leaving 6 bases between. The variable domain in full, with the rest retrieved from reference TRBV11-1 and TRBJ2-6, is EAEVAQSPRYKITEKSQAVAFWCDPISGHATLYWYRQILGQGPELLVQFQDESVVDDSQLPKDRFSAERLKGVDSTLKIQPAELGDSAMYLCASSLEGAGANVLTFGAGSRLTVL.

This clone was detected only once. The genes are TRBV12-3 or TRBV12-4 and TRBJ2-1; D may be TRBD2 (6 bases). V lost 7 bases to trimming and J lost 3 bases, with 7 bases between them. This CDR3 comprises 12 residues. This CDR3 reads CASMGGYNEQFF. CDR3 coding DNA: TGTGCCAGCATGGGGGGCTACAATGAGCAGTTCTTC.

This sequence joins TRBV29-1 and TRBJ1-2, with no clear D. The CDR3 sequence is 12 residues long. Germline V lookup: CDR1 SQVTM, CDR2 ANQGSEA. V shed 5 bases and J shed 0 bases, with 7 bases lying between them. CDR3 sequence (DNA): TGCAGCGTTTCTACAGCTAACTATGGCTACACCTTC. Translating gives CSVSTANYGYTF.

This CDR3 is CSASPLGRASNQPQHF. CDR3 bases: TGCAGTGCTAGTCCTTTGGGCAGGGCAAGCAATCAGCCCCAGCATTTT. This chain links TRBV20-1 with TRBJ1-5, with D possibly matching TRBD1 (5 bases). Looked up from germline, CDR1 is DFQATT and CDR2 is SNEGSKA (reference sequence). Trimming cost V 3 bases and J 1 base, with 16 bases left between them. This CDR3 spans 16 amino acids.

The chain couples TRBV15 to TRBJ2-7; the match to TRBD1 covers 8 bases. The trim removed 1 base at V and 2 bases at J, leaving 4 bases unmatched. The CDR3 sequence is 15 residues long. The germline V gene has CDR1 LNHNV and CDR2 YYDKDF (reference sequence). The CDR3 nucleotides are TGTGCCACCAGCAGAGGCAGGGGGCTGACCTACGAGCAGTACTTC. It yields the protein CATSRGRGLTYEQYF.

This clone was counted once. The chain links TRBV4-1 to TRBJ1-5, with 10 bases matching TRBD1. This CDR3 has 18 residues. J lost 3 bases, V lost 0 bases, and 8 bases had no gene match. In germline, CDR1 is MGHRA, CDR2 YSYEKL. CDR3 region: CASSQDVAGTGVNQPQHF. CDR3 coding DNA: TGCGCCAGCAGCCAAGATGTAGCAGGGACAGGGGTCAATCAGCCCCAGCATTTT.